The rows below give T cell receptor beta chains drawn from one sample of a study of T cell clones after liver transplantation. Method: immunoSEQ multiplex PCR; TCRdb's copy keeps in-frame clones and lacks some. The table shows some 110,000 clones, with roughly nine tenths occurring only once. The sequenced sample was CD4+ T cells from blood, obtained 12 months after liver transplant. These receptors originate from a human patient who received a liver transplant. Some T cells may be the graft donor's. Both conserved end residues are part of each CDR3.

J gene: TRBJ1-4; V gene: TRBV7-2; CDR3 protein: CASRPQGADEKLFF
J gene: TRBJ1-2; V gene: TRBV7-9; CDR3 protein: CASSLQAGGIGYTF
J gene: TRBJ1-1; V gene: TRBV7-8; CDR3 protein: CASSLEGANTEAFF
J gene: TRBJ2-3; V gene: TRBV6-5; CDR3 protein: CASRDRASTDTQYF
J gene: TRBJ2-1; V gene: TRBV25-1; CDR3 protein: CASSDFPQGTSYNEQFF
J gene: TRBJ2-1; V gene: TRBV14; CDR3 protein: CASSRRQGPDNEQFF
J gene: TRBJ2-5; V gene: TRBV19; CDR3 protein: CASSIGTNEETQYF
J gene: TRBJ1-4; V gene: TRBV5-1; CDR3 protein: CASSYTTNEKLFF
J gene: TRBJ2-4; V gene: TRBV5-4; CDR3 protein: CASSAPQGGNIQYF
J gene: TRBJ1-2; V gene: TRBV10-2; CDR3 protein: CASSESSGERSGYTF
J gene: TRBJ2-7; V gene: TRBV7-8; CDR3 protein: CASGAGGVHEQYF
J gene: TRBJ2-7; V gene: TRBV2; CDR3 protein: CASSLRGAGEQYF
J gene: TRBJ1-2; V gene: TRBV23-1; CDR3 protein: CASSQWYRGNGYTF
J gene: TRBJ2-1; V gene: TRBV2; CDR3 protein: CASRTAGLIYNEQFF
J gene: TRBJ1-2; V gene: TRBV2; CDR3 protein: CASRETGVPGYTF
J gene: TRBJ2-1; V gene: TRBV15; CDR3 protein: CATSRAAGNGVGEQFF
J gene: TRBJ2-7; V gene: TRBV4-1; CDR3 protein: CASSQEPGHLSYEQYF
J gene: TRBJ1-2; V gene: TRBV28; CDR3 protein: CASRDSRQGDYGYTF
J gene: TRBJ2-3; V gene: TRBV28; CDR3 protein: CASSPTRGGTDTQYF
J gene: TRBJ1-4; V gene: TRBV5-1; CDR3 protein: CASRPGTGDEKLFF
J gene: TRBJ2-5; V gene: TRBV29-1; CDR3 protein: CSVPGTSVKTQYF
J gene: TRBJ2-7; V gene: TRBV5-1; CDR3 protein: CASSLDRGSYEQYF
J gene: TRBJ1-1; V gene: TRBV11-2; CDR3 protein: CASSLVSLTEAFF
J gene: TRBJ2-1; V gene: TRBV5-1; CDR3 protein: CASSAQGASYNEQFF